A single sample is the source of the 11 T cell receptor beta chains below, sequenced in a study of T-cell reconstitution after alpha-beta-depleted transplantation in children. Unique molecular identifiers were incorporated into the prepared TCRbeta library. TCRdb processed the PCR reads anew with MiXCR; each CDR3 protein has one entry. The table shows more than 450,000 distinct CDR3 sequences, with approximately 20% occurring only once. This specimen consisted of PBMCs from the stem cell graft donor, obtained from the stem cell graft. The receptors originated from a human donor who donated a stem cell graft to a child with acute lymphoblastic leukemia.

This rearrangement joins TRBV3-1 to TRBJ2-7; 14 nucleotides line up with TRBD2. The germline CDR1 and CDR2 sequences are LGHDT and YNNKEL (reference sequence). The V gene end was trimmed by 4 bases and the J gene end by 6 bases; junction bases not matched to a gene: 8. The CDR3 contains 16 residues. CDR3 protein: CASSPPSGLAGGEQYF. CDR3 in DNA: TGTGCCAGCAGCCCCCCATCTGGACTAGCGGGAGGCGAGCAGTACTTC.

This chain joins TRBV13 and TRBJ2-7; no reliable D call. The CDR3 runs to 11 residues. Germline V gene sequence: CDR1 PRHDT, CDR2 FYEKMQ (reference sequence). The V end was cut by 2 bases, the J end by 7 bases, with 6 bases between. The CDR3 is CASSLRVEQYF. CDR3 DNA sequence: TGTGCCAGCAGCTTAAGAGTTGAGCAGTACTTC.

This chain joins TRBV3-1 and TRBJ2-1; D gene uncertain. Looked up from germline, CDR1 is LGHDT and CDR2 is YNNKEL (reference sequence). The CDR3 sequence is 16 residues long. Trimming stripped 0 bases from V and 6 bases from J, with 15 bases between. CDR3 sequence: CASSQESSSRTNEQFF. CDR3 DNA sequence: TGTGCCAGCAGCCAAGAATCCTCGTCGAGAACCAATGAGCAGTTCTTC.

The rearrangement uses TRBV5-1 and TRBJ2-6, with D possibly matching TRBD2 (7 bases). The CDR3 spans 19 residues. CDR1 and CDR2 (germline): SGHRS, YFSETQ. V was pared by 4 bases and J by 0 bases, with 20 bases between. CDR3 nucleotides: TGCGCCAGCAGCAGGCCTACAGGGACTACTTTCTCTGGGGCCAACGTCCTGACTTTC. This translates into CASSRPTGTTFSGANVLTF.

The chain has TRBV7-2 and TRBJ1-2; D ambiguous. This CDR3 is 14 amino acids long. Germline lookup yields CDR1 SGHTA and CDR2 FQGNSA. Trimming stripped 6 bases from V and 8 bases from J, with 19 bases between. The CDR3 loop is CASRKVGGAWGYTF. CDR3 DNA: TGTGCCAGCAGAAAAGTGGGAGGTGCTTGGGGCTACACCTTC.

This clonotype was counted many times. The V and J genes are TRBV28 and TRBJ2-7, with a tentative D call TRBD1 (6 bases). V was cut by 3 bases and J by 3 bases, with 12 bases left in between. Germline CDR1 reads MDHEN; CDR2 reads SYDVKM. The CDR3 is 14 residues long. The DNA for the CDR3 is TGTGCCAGCAGTTTCCAGGGGTTCGGCTACGAGCAGTACTTC. This gives the protein CASSFQGFGYEQYF.

V usage is TRBV5-8 and J usage is TRBJ2-1, with 8 bases lining up with TRBD2. The J segment lost 8 bases and the V segment lost 2 bases, leaving 15 bases of the junction unmatched. Germline assignment: CDR1 SGHTS and CDR2 YDEGEE. The CDR3 has 17 amino acids. CDR3 DNA sequence: TGTGCCAGCAGCTTTGCCGGAGATGGGCGGGAGGAGGATGAGCAGTTCTTC. Translating it yields CASSFAGDGREEDEQFF.

The chain combines TRBV29-1 with TRBJ2-2; either TRBD1 or TRBD2 may supply D (5 bases each). The CDR3 has 13 residues. The V gene's germline CDR1 is SQVTM and CDR2 ANQGSEA. The ends were cut back, 8 bases at V and 0 bases at J, with 10 bases in the middle. The CDR3 DNA follows: TGCAGCCTTCAGGGAGCGAACACCGGGGAGCTGTTTTTT. It is translated as CSLQGANTGELFF.

This clonotype was seen only a few times. This chain links TRBV7-8 with TRBJ2-3; a possible D gene is TRBD1 (5 bases). V was cut by 3 bases and J by 1 base, with 20 bases left in between. Germline lookup yields CDR1 SGHVS and CDR2 FQNEAQ. CDR3 length equals 18 residues. CDR3 in amino acids: CASSFRPRYLGGTDTQYF. The CDR3 bases are TGTGCCAGCAGCTTCAGGCCACGATACTTAGGGGGCACAGATACGCAGTATTTT.

V is TRBV20-1 and J is TRBJ2-5; TRBD2 aligns across 7 bases. With V trimmed by 7 bases and J by 4 bases, 9 bases remained unmatched. Germline CDR1 DFQATT, CDR2 SNEGSKA (reference sequence). This CDR3 is built from 13 residues. CDR3 in DNA: TGCAGTGTCGGGGGACTAACCGGAGAGACCCAGTACTTC. As protein: CSVGGLTGETQYF.

The rearrangement joins TRBV7-4 to TRBJ2-1, with D perhaps TRBD2 (7 bases). Germline values: CDR1 SGHVT, CDR2 SQSDAQ. This CDR3 region has 16 residues. V was cut by 10 bases and J by 4 bases, with 23 bases left in between. CDR3 sequence reads: CATSQAPGEGYNEQFF. CDR3 coding DNA: TGTGCCACCTCCCAGGCCCCAGGGGAGGGGTACAATGAGCAGTTCTTC. The entire variable domain, with the rest obtained from reference TRBV7-4 and TRBJ2-1, is as follows: GAGVSQSPRYKVAKRGRDVALRCDSISGHVTLYWYRQTLGQGSEVLTYSQSDAQRDKSGRPSGRFSAERPERSVSTLKIQRTEQGDSAVYLCATSQAPGEGYNEQFFGPGTRLTVL.